This T cell receptor (beta chain) was sequenced in a study of yellow fever vaccine responses in identical twins. TCRdb processed the RT-PCR reads anew with MiXCR; each CDR3 protein has one entry. Among some 3,400 distinct CDR3 sequences, around 83% were seen once, and the ten largest hold around 6.9%. Germline V gene sequence: CDR1 SQVTM, CDR2 ANQGSEA. V dropped 4 bases and J dropped 6; count of bases not matched to a gene: 4. The CDR3 extends over 13 amino acids. The specimen comprised T cells from blood (PBMCs), unsorted or a sorted subset (not recorded which), sampled before or after yellow fever vaccination (not recorded which). The clonotype comes from a woman between 18 and 30 years old who received the yellow fever vaccine. The rearrangement joins TRBV29-1 to TRBJ1-4, with 8 nucleotides matching TRBD1. In nucleotides, the CDR3 is TGCAGCGTTGTTGGGGACAGGCATGAAAAACTGTTTTTT. Amino acid sequence: CSVVGDRHEKLFF.